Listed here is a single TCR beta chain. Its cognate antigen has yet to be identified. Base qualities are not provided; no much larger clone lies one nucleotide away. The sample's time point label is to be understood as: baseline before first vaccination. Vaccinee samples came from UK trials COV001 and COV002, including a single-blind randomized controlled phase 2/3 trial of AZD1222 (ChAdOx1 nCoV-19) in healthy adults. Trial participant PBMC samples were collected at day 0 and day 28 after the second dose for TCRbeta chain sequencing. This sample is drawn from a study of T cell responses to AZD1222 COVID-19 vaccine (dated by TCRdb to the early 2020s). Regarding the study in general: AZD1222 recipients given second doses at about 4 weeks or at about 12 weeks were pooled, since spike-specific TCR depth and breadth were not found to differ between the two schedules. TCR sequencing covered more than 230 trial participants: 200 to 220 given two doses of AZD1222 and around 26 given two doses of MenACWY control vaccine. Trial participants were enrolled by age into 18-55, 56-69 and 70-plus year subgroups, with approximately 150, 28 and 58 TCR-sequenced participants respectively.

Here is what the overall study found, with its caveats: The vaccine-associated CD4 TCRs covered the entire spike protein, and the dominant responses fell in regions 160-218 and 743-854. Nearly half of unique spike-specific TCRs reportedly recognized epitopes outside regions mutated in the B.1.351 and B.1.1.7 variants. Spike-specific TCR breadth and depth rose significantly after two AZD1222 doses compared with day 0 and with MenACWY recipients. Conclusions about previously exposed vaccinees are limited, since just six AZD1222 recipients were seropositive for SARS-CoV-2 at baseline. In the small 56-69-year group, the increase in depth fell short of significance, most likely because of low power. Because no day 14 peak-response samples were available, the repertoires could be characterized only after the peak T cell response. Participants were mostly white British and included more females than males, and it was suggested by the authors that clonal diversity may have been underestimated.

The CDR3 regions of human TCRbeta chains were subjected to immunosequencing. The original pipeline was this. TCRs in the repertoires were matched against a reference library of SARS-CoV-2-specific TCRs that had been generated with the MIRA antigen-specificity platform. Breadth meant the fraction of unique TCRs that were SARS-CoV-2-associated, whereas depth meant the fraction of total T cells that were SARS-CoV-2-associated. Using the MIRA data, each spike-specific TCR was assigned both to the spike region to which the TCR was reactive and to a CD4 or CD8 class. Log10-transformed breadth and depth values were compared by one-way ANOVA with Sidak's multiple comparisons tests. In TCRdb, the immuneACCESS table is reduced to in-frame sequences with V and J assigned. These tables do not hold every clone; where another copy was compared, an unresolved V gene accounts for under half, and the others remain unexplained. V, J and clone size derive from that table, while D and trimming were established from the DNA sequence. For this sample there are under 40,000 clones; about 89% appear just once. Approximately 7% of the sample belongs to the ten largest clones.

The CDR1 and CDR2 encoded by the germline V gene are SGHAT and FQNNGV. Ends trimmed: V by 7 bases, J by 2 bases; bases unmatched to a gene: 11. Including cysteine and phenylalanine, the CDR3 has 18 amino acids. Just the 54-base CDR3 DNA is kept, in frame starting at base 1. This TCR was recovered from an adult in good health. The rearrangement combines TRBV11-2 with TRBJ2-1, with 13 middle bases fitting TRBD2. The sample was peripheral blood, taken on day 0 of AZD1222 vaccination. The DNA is TGTGCCAGCACCAAGATGGGGGGACTAGCGGGACCCTACAATGAGCAGTTCTTC. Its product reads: CASTKMGGLAGPYNEQFF.